This T cell receptor (beta chain) was sequenced in a study of cytomegalovirus exposure and HLA in healthy donors. It was with 60 Vbeta and 13 Jbeta primers that the PCR ran. Repertoires were generated with immunoSEQ multiplex PCR, while TCRdb's copy carries only in-frame clones and drops some. The repertoire includes tens of thousands of clones, around two thirds of them detected once, and roughly 10% sits in the top ten. Points on this clone: Within the sample, other DNA sequences also encode this same CDR3.

The sequence was collected from a woman between 50 and 59 years old in good health and CMV-seropositive. The sequenced sample consisted of PBMCs.

CDR3: CASSYRETQYF. As DNA, the CDR3 is TGTGCCAGCAGTTACCGAGAGACCCAGTACTTC. The J gene is TRBJ2-5, the V gene TRBV6-5; no definite D call. Trimming shortened V by 2 bases and J by 4 bases, and 2 bases separated the two germline ends. The CDR3 loop spans 11 amino acids. CDR1 and CDR2 (germline): MNHEY, SVGAGI.